Detailed here is one TCR beta chain. Seattle participants joined during active infection and were tracked over time. V shed 10 bases and J 8 bases; nucleotides not matched to a gene: 12. This CDR3 comprises 13 residues. These data come from a study of blood T cell repertoires in COVID-19. Study as a whole: The samples span acute and convalescent COVID-19 from the United States, Italy and Spain. Nucleic acid was either cDNA or gDNA, and it came from T cells, B-cell-depleted T cells, or PBMCs.

As handled by the study authors: Amplification of reference gene primers was used by the study to estimate nucleated cell counts. Sequencing used immunoSEQ multiplex PCR; TCRdb keeps in-frame clones, though not all of them. The DNA gave D and trimming, while V, J and clone size come from that table. The sample includes hundreds of thousands of clones, about 88% seen only once; the top ten take 7.8%. The chain links TRBV6-7 to TRBJ1-2, with 8 bases matching TRBD1. TRBV6-7 is identified as an open reading frame with a role that is uncertain. The sequencing input was peripheral blood. This sequence was found in a woman aged 45-59 years with COVID-19, enrolled during active disease. The CDR3, as DNA: TGTGCCACCCTCCTCAGGGGGCGATTGGGCTACACCTTC. Translated: CATLLRGRLGYTF.